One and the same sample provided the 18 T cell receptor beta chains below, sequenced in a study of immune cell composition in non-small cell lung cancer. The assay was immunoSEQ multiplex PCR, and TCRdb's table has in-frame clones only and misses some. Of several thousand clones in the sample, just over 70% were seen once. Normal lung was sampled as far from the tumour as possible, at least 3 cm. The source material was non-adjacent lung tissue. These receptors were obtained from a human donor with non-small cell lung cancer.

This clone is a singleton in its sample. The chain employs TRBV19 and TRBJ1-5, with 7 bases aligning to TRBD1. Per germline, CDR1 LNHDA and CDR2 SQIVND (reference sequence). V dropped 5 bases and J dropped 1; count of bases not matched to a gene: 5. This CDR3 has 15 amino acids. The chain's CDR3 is CASSLGQASNQPQHF. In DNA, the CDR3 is TGTGCCAGTAGTCTAGGACAGGCAAGCAATCAGCCCCAGCATTTT.

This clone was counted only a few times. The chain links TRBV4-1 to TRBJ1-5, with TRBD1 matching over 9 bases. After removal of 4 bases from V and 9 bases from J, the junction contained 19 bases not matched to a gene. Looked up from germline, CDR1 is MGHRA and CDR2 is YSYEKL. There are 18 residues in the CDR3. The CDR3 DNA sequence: TGCGCCAGCAGCCTAAGGACAGGGGAGAGCAGTGGTGTGTGGCCCCAGCATTTT. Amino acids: CASSLRTGESSGVWPQHF.

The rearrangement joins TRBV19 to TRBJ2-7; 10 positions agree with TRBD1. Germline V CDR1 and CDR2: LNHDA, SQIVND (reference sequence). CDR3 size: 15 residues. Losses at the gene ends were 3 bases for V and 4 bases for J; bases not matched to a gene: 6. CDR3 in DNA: TGTGCCAGTAGTATTACCGGGACAGGGGATTACGAGCAGTACTTC. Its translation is CASSITGTGDYEQYF.

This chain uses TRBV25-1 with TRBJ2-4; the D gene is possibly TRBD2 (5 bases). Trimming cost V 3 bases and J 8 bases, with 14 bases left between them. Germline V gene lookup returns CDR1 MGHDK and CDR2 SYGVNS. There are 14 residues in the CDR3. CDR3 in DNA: TGTGCCAGCAGTGATATGGAGGCCATCGACATTCAGTACTTC. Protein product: CASSDMEAIDIQYF.

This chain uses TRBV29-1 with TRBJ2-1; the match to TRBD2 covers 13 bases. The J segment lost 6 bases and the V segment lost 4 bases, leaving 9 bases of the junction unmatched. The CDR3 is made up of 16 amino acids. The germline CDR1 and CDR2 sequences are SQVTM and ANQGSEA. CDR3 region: CSVGGTSGTLGNEQFF. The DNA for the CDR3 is TGCAGCGTTGGGGGGACTAGCGGGACTCTCGGCAATGAGCAGTTCTTC.

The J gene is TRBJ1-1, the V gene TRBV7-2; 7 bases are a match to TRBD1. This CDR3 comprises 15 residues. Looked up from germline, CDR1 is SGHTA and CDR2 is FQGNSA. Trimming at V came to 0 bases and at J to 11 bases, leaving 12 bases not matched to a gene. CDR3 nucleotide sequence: TGTGCCAGCAGCTTAGCGCCGGGACAGCAGAGCGGCGCTTTCTTT. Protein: CASSLAPGQQSGAFF.

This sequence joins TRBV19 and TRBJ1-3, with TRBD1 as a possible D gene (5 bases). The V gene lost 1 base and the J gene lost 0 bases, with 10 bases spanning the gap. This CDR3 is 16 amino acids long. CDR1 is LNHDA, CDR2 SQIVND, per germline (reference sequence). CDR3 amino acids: CASSIVDSSSGNTIYF. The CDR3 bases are TGTGCCAGTAGTATAGTAGACAGCAGCTCTGGAAACACCATATATTTT.

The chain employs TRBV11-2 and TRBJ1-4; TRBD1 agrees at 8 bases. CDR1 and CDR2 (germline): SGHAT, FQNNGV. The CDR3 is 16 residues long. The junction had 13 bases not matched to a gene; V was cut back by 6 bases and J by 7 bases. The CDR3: CASSPGGGMASEKLFF. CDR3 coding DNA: TGTGCCAGCAGTCCAGGGGGCGGAATGGCTAGTGAAAAACTGTTTTTT.

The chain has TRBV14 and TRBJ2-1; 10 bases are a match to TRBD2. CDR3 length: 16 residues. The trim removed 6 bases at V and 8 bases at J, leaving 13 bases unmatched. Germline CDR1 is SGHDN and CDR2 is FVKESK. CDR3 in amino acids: CASSLRTSGRSHEQFF. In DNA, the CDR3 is TGTGCCAGCAGTCTCAGGACTAGCGGTCGTAGTCATGAGCAGTTCTTC.

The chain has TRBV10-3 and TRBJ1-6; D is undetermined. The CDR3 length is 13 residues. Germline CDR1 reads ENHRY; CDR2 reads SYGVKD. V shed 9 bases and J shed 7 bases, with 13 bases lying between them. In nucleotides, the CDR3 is TGTGCCATTCACTTAGGAGAAAATTCACCCCTCCACTTT. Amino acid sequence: CAIHLGENSPLHF.

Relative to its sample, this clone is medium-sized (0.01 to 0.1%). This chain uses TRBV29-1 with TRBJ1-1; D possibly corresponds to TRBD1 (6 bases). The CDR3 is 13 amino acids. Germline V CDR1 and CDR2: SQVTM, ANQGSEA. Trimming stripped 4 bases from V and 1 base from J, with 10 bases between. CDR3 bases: TGCAGCGTTGCGACAGGACGGAACACTGAAGCTTTCTTT. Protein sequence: CSVATGRNTEAFF.

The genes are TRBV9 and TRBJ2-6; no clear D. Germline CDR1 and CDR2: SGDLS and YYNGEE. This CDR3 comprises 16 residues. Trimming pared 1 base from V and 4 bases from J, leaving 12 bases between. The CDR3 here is CASSVSSVLGANVLTF. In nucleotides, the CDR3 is TGTGCCAGCAGCGTATCATCGGTACTAGGGGCCAACGTCCTGACTTTC.

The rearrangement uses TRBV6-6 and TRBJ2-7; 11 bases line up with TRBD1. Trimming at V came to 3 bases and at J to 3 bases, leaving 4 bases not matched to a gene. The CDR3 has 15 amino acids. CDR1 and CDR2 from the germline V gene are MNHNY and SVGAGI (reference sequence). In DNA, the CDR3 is TGTGCCAGCAGTTATGCGGGGACAGGGGGCTACGAGCAGTACTTC. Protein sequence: CASSYAGTGGYEQYF.

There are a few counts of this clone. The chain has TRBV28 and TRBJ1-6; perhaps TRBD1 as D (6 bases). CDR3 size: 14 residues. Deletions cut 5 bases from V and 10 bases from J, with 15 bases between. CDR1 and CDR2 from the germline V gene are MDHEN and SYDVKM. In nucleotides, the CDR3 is TGTGCCAGCAGTACTAACAGGGAGGGGTCACCCCTCCACTTT. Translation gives CASSTNREGSPLHF.

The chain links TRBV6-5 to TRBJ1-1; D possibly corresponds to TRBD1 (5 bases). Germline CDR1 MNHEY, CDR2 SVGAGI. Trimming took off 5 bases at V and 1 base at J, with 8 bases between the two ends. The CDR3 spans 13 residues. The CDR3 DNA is TGTGCCAGCAGTGACAGACCGAACACTGAAGCTTTCTTT. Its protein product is CASSDRPNTEAFF.

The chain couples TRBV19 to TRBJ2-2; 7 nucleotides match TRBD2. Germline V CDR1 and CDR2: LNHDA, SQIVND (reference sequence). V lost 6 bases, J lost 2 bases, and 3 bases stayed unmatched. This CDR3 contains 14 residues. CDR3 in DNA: TGTGCCAGTAGCCGGGACTACAACACCGGGGAGCTGTTTTTT. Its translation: CASSRDYNTGELFF.

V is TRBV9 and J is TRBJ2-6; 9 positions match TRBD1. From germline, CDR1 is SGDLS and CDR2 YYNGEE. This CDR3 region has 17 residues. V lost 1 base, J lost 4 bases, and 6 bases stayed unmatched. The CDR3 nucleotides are TGTGCCAGCAGCGTACGGGGACAGGGCTCCGGGGCCAACGTCCTGACTTTC. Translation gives CASSVRGQGSGANVLTF.

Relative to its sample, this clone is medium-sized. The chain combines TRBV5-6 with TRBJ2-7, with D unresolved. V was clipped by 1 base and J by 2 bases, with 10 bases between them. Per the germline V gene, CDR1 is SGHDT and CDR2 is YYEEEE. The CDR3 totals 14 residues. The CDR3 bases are TGTGCCAGCAGCTTGACAGCATCTACCTACGAGCAGTACTTC. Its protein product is CASSLTASTYEQYF.